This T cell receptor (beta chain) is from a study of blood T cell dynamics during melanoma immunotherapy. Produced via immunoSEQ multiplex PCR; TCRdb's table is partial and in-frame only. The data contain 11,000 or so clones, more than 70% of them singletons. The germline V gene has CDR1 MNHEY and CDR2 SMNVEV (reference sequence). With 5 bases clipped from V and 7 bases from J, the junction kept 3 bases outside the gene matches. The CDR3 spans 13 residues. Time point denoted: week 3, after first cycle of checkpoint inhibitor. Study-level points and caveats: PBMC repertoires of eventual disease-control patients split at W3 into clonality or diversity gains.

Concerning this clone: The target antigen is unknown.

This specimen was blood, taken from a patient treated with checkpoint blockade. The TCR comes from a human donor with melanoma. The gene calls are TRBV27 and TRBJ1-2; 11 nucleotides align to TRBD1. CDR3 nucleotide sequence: TGTGCCAGCAGTCCCGGGACAGGGGGTGGCTACACCTTC. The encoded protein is CASSPGTGGGYTF.